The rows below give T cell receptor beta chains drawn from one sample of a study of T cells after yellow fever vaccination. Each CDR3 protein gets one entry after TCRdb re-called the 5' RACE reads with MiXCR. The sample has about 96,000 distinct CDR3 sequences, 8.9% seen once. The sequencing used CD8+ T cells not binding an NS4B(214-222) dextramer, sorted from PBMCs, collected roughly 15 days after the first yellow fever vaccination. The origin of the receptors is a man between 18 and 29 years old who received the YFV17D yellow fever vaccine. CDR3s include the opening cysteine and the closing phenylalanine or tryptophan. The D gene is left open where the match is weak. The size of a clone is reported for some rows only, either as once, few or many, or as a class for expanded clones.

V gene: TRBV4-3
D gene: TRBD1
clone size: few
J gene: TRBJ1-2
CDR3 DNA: TGCGCCAGCAGCCAAGCCTTGGACAGGGAGCTTAACTATGGCTACACCTTC
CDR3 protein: CASSQALDRELNYGYTF

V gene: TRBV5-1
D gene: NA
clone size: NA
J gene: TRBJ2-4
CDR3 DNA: TGCGCCAGCAGGGCCTCAGAATCGCTAGCCAAAAACATTCAGTACTTC
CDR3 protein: CASRASESLAKNIQYF

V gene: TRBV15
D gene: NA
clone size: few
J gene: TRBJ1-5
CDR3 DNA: TGTGCCACCAGCAGAGAAGTGGGGGAGCCCCAGCATTTT
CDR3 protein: CATSREVGEPQHF

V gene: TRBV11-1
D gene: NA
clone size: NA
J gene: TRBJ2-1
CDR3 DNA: TGTGCCAGCAGCTTAGGGAGGGGGGTTACTTACAATGAGCAGTTCTTC
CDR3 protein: CASSLGRGVTYNEQFF

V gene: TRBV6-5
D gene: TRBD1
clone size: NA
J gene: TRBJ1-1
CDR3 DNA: TGTGCCAGCAGTTACCAGACAGGGGCCAGGTGGACTGAAGCTTTCTTT
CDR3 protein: CASSYQTGARWTEAFF

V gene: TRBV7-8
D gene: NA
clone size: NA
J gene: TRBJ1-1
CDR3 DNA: TGTGCCAGCAGCTCTCCCGACAGCCGGACTGAAGCTTTCTTT
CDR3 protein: CASSSPDSRTEAFF

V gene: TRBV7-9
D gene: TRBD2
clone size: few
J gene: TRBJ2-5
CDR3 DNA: TGTGCCAGCAGGCCCCCCGGGACTACCAAGGAGACCCAGTACTTC
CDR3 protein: CASRPPGTTKETQYF

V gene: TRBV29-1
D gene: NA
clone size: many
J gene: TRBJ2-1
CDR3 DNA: TGCAGCGTTGTTCTCTCCAATGAGCAGTTCTTC
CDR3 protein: CSVVLSNEQFF

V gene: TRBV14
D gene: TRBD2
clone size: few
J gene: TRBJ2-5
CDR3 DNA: TGTGCCAGCAGCCAACGAAGCGGGGGCCAAGAGACCCAGTACTTC
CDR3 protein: CASSQRSGGQETQYF

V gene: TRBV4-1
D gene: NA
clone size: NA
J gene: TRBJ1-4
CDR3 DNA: TGCGCCAGCAGCCCCGATGGTGAGGGGATTTACGAAAAACTGTTTTTT
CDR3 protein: CASSPDGEGIYEKLFF

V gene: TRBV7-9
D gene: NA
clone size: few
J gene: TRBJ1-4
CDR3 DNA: TGTGCCAGCAGCCCCGTCTACCGGACGGATGAAAAACTGTTTTTT
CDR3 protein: CASSPVYRTDEKLFF

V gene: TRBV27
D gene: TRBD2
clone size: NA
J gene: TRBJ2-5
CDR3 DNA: TGTGCCAGCAGGGGGAGCGGGGGGGGGTCCGGTGAGACCCAGTACTTC
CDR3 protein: CASRGSGGGSGETQYF

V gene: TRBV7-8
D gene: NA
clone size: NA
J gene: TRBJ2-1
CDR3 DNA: TGTGCCAGCAGCTTAGCCGAAACTAGTAGCAATGAGCAGTTCTTC
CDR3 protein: CASSLAETSSNEQFF

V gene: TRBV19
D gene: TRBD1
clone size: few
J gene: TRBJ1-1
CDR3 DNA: TGTGCCAGTAGTTCCAATCCGACAGGGAGCACTGAAGCTTTCTTT
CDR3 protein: CASSSNPTGSTEAFF

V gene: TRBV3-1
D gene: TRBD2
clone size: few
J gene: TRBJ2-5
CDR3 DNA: TGTGCCAGCACCCTTCAACTAGCGGGGGGCCAGTACCAAGAGACCCAGTACTTC
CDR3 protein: CASTLQLAGGQYQETQYF

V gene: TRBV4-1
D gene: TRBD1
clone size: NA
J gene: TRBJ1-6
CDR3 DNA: TGCGCCAGCAGCCCTTCAGGACAGGGGCGAGGTTCACCCCTCCACTTT
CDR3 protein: CASSPSGQGRGSPLHF

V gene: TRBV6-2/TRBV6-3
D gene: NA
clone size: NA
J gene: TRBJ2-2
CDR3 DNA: TGTGCCAGCAGTTACTTTATCGAGACCGGGGAGCTGTTTTTT
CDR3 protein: CASSYFIETGELFF

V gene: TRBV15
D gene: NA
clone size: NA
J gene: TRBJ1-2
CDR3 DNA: TGTGCCACCAGTAAGATCCCCGGGGCTTACTATGGCTACACCTTC
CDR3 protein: CATSKIPGAYYGYTF

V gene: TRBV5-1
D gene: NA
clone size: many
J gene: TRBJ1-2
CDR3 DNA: TGCGCCAGCAGCTTGTCCGGGGATGGCTACACCTTC
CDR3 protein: CASSLSGDGYTF

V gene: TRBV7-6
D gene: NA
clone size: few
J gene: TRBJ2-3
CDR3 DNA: TGTGCCAGCACACCGAGTAATTGGGGCACAGATACGCAGTATTTT
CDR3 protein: CASTPSNWGTDTQYF

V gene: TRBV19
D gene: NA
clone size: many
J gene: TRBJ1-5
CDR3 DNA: TGTGCCAGTAGTATTTGGGAACGAGCGGGCAATCAGCCCCAGCATTTT
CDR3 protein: CASSIWERAGNQPQHF

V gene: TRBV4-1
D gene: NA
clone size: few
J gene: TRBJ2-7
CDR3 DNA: TGCGCCAGCAGCCAAGGGCCAAAGACATCCTACGAGCAGTACTTC
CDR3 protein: CASSQGPKTSYEQYF

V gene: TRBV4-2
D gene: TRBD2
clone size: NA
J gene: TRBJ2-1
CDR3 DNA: TGTGCCAGCAGCCAAGAAGCGGGGGGGATGAATGAGCAGTTCTTC
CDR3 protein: CASSQEAGGMNEQFF

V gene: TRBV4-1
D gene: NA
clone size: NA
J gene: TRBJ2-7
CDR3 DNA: TGCGCCAGCAGCCAGGTCCCCAATTTCCGCGAGCAGTACTTC
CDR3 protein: CASSQVPNFREQYF

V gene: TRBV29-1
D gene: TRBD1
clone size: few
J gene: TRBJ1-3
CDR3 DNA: TGCAGCGTTGAAGATCCGACAGGGGCTGGAAACACCATATATTTT
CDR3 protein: CSVEDPTGAGNTIYF

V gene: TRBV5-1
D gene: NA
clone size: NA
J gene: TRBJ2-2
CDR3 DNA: TGCGCCAGCAGCTTCGTGGAGTATGGTGCCGGGGAGCTGTTTTTT
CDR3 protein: CASSFVEYGAGELFF

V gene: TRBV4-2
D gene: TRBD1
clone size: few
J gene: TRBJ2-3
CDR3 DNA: TGTGCCAGCAGCCAAGGGACAGGGGGCGCAGATACGCAGTATTTT
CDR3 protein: CASSQGTGGADTQYF

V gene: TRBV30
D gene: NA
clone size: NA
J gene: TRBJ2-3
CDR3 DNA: TGTGCCTGGAGTTCCTCGTCGGGAACAGATACGCAGTATTTT
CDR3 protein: CAWSSSSGTDTQYF

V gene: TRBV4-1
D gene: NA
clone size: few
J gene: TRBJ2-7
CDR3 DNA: TGCGCCAGCAGCCCCGGACCACTCAGGGCCTACGAGCAGTACTTC
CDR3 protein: CASSPGPLRAYEQYF

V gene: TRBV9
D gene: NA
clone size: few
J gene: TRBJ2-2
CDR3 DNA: TGTGCCAGCAGCCCCCGGGGGACCACCGGGGAGCTGTTTTTT
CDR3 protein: CASSPRGTTGELFF

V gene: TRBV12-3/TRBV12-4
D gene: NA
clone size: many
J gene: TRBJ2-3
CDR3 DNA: TGTGCCAGCAAAGGGGGGGCCCGTGGAGATACGCAGTATTTT
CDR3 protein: CASKGGARGDTQYF

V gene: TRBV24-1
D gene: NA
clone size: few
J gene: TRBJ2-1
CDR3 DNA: TGTGCCACCAGTGCCGGGGAAGAGCAGTTCTTC
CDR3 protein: CATSAGEEQFF

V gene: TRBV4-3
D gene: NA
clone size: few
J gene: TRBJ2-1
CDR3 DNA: TGCGCCAGCAGCCAAGACCTAACCTCCTACAATGAGCAGTTCTTC
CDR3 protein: CASSQDLTSYNEQFF

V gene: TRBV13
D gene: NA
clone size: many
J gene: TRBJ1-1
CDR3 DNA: TGTGCCAGCAGCTTACTTGGGGCAGCTGAAGCTTTCTTT
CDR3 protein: CASSLLGAAEAFF

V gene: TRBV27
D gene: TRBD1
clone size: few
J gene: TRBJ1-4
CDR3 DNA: TGTGCCAGCAGGGGGACAGGGGGCTCCCTTGAAAAACTGTTTTTT
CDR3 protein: CASRGTGGSLEKLFF

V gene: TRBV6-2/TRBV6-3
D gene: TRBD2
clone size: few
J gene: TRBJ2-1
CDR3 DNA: TGTGCCAGCAGTTCGCTAGCGGGGGGGCAGGAGCAGTTCTTC
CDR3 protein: CASSSLAGGQEQFF

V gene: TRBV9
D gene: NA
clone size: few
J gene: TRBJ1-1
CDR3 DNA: TGTGCCAGCAGCGTTTCGGACAGAAGCCGGACTGAAGCTTTCTTT
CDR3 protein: CASSVSDRSRTEAFF

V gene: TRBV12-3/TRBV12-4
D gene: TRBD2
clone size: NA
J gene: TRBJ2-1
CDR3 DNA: TGTGCCAGCAGTTTAGGACTAGCGGGGTCCTACAATGAGCAGTTCTTC
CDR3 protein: CASSLGLAGSYNEQFF

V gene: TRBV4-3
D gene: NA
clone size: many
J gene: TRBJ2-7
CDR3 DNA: TGCGCCAGCAGCCAAGATGGGTTGGCCCTATCTCATAAGTACTTC
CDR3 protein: CASSQDGLALSHKYF

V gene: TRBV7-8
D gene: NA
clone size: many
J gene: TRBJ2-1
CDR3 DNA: TGTGCCAGCAGCCCCTGGGGAGGCTCCTACAATGAGCAGTTCTTC
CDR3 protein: CASSPWGGSYNEQFF

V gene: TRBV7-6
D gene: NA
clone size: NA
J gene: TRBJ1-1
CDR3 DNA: TGTGCCAGCAGCCCGGGCCAAACCACTGAAGCTTTCTTT
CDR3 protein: CASSPGQTTEAFF

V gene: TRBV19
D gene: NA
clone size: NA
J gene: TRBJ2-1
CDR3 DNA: TGTGCCAGTAGAGGGAGAACTAGGACATATTACAATGAGCAGTTCTTC
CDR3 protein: CASRGRTRTYYNEQFF

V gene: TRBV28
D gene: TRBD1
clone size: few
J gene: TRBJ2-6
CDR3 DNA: TGTGCCAGCAGGCAACAGGGGGGCAACTCTGGGGCCAACGTCCTGACTTTC
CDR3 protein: CASRQQGGNSGANVLTF

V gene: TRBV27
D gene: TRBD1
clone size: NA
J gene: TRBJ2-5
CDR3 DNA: TGTGCCAGCAGTCCCGGACAGGGGGAGACCCAGTACTTC
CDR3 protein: CASSPGQGETQYF

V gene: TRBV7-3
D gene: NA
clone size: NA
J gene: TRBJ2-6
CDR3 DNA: TGTGCCAGCAGATCCTCTGGGGCCAACGTCCTGACTTTC
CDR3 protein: CASRSSGANVLTF

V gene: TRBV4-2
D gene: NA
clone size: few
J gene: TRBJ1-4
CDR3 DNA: TGTGCCAGCAGCCAGAACATGGGCAGCGCCCTCGGAAAACTGTTTTTT
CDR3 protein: CASSQNMGSALGKLFF

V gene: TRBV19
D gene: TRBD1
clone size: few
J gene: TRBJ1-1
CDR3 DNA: TGTGCCAGTAGTACCTCAGGGGGCCTTACCCGGGTGGAGGCTTTCTTT
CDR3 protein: CASSTSGGLTRVEAFF

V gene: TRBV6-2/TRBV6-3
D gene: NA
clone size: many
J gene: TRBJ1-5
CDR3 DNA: TGTGCCAGCAGTTACCCACAGGGTAGACAGCCCCAGCATTTT
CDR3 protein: CASSYPQGRQPQHF

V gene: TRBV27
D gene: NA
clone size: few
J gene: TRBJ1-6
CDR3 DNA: TGTGCCAGCACATCAGGGTGGGGGGGTAATTCACCCCTCCACTTT
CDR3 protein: CASTSGWGGNSPLHF

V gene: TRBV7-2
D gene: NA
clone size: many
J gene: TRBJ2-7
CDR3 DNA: TGTGCCAGCAGTTTTGGCTTGGGGGGTGCCTACGAGCAGTACTTC
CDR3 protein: CASSFGLGGAYEQYF

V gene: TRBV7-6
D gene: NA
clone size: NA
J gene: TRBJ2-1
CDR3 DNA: TGTGCCAGCAGCTTAACGGTATCAACCTACAATGAGCAGTTCTTC
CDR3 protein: CASSLTVSTYNEQFF

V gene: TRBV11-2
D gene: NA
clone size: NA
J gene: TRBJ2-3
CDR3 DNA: TGTGCCAGCAGCTTTGGACAGTCTGGCACAGATACGCAGTATTTT
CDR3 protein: CASSFGQSGTDTQYF

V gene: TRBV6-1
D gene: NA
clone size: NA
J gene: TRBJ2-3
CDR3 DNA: TGTGCCAGCAGCAGGGACTTTAACACAGATACGCAGTATTTT
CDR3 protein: CASSRDFNTDTQYF

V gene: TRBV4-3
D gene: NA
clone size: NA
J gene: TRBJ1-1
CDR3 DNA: TGCGCCAGCAGCCAAGGGGGTGGTTCTGAAGCTTTCTTT
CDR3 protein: CASSQGGGSEAFF

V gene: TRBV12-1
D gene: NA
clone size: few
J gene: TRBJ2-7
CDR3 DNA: TGTGCCAGCAGACAGAACGGGACAGGGATATTGAACGAGCAGTACTTC
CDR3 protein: CASRQNGTGILNEQYF